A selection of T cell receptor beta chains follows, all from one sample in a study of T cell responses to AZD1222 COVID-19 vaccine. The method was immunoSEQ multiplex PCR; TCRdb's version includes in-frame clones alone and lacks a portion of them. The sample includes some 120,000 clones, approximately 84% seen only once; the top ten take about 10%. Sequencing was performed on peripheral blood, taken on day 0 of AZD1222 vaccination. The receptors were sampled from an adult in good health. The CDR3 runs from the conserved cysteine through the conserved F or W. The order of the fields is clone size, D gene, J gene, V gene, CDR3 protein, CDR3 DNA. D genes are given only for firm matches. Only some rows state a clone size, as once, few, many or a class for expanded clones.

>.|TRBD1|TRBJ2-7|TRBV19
CASSIGQGRYEQYF
TGTGCCAGTAGTATCGGACAGGGGCGCTACGAGCAGTACTTC
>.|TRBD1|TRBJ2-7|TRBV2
CASRGRDRFYEQYF
TGTGCCAGCAGGGGCCGGGACAGGTTTTACGAGCAGTACTTC
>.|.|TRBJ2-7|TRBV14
CASSQDRRSLGYF
TGTGCCAGCAGCCAAGATAGGCGTTCCTTGGGGTACTTC
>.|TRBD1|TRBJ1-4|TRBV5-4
CASSLGDRGTNEKLFF
TGTGCCAGCAGCTTGGGGGACAGGGGAACTAATGAAAAACTGTTTTTT
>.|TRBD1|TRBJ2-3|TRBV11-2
CASSLVGLGTGSTDTQYF
TGTGCCAGCAGCTTAGTCGGATTGGGGACAGGGAGCACAGATACGCAGTATTTT
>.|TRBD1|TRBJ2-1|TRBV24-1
CATSGPGGEVYNEQFF
TGTGCCACCAGTGGCCCAGGGGGTGAAGTTTACAATGAGCAGTTCTTC
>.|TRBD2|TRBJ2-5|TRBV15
CATSRDRGTGGPIRETQYF
TGTGCCACCAGCAGAGATCGAGGGACGGGAGGGCCCATCCGGGAGACCCAGTACTTC
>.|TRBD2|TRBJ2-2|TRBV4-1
CASSPTMGGATGELFF
TGCGCCAGCAGCCCAACGATGGGAGGGGCCACCGGGGAGCTGTTTTTT
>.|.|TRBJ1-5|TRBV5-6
CASSLGQINQPQHF
TGTGCCAGCAGCTTGGGGCAGATCAATCAGCCCCAGCATTTT
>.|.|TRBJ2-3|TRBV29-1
CSVVTSATNTDTQYF
TGCAGCGTTGTGACGTCCGCAACAAACACAGATACGCAGTATTTT
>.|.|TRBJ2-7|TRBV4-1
CASSPASSYEQYF
TGCGCCAGCAGTCCGGCCAGCTCCTACGAGCAGTACTTC
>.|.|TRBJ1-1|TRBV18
CASSNQAGFNTEAFF
TGTGCCAGCTCAAATCAGGCAGGGTTTAACACTGAAGCTTTCTTT
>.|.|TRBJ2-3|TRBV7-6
CASSPNSGARDTQYF
TGTGCCAGCAGCCCTAACAGTGGGGCGCGAGATACGCAGTATTTT
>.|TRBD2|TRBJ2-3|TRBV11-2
CASSQTSGRTQYF
TGTGCCAGCAGCCAGACTAGCGGGAGAACGCAGTATTTT
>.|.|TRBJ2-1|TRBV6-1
CASSEPDRPAWIF
TGTGCCAGCAGTGAACCTGACAGGCCCGCGTGGATCTTC
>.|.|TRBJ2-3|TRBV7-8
CASSLALSTDTQYF
TGTGCCAGCAGCTTAGCGCTTTCCACAGATACGCAGTATTTT
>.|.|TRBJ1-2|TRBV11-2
CASSVGGGYTF
TGTGCCAGCAGCGTAGGGGGGGGCTACACCTTC
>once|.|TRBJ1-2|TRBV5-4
CASSAGTRPGDYGYTF
TGTGCCAGCAGCGCCGGGACACGCCCAGGAGACTATGGCTACACCTTC
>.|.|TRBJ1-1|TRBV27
CASSPRGNTEAFF
TGTGCCAGCAGCCCACGGGGGAACACTGAAGCTTTCTTT
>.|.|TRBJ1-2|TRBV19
CASSQGTNYGYTF
TGTGCCAGTAGCCAAGGCACGAACTATGGCTACACCTTC
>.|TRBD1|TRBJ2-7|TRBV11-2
CASSLARTGVDEQYF
TGTGCCAGCAGCTTAGCGCGAACAGGGGTGGACGAGCAGTACTTC
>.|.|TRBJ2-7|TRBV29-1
CSVESQIPWEQYF
TGCAGCGTTGAAAGCCAGATCCCTTGGGAGCAGTACTTC
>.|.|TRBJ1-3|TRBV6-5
CASSRGHLSGNTIYF
TGTGCCAGTAGCCGGGGGCACCTCTCTGGAAACACCATATATTTT
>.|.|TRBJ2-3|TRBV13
CARGGKPSTDTQYF
TGTGCCAGGGGGGGCAAACCTAGCACAGATACGCAGTATTTT
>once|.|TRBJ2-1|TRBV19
CASAGPKKQFF
TGTGCCAGTGCCGGGCCAAAAAAGCAGTTCTTC
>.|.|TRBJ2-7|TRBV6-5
CASSFTDGPYEQYF
TGTGCCAGCAGTTTTACGGACGGACCCTACGAGCAGTACTTC
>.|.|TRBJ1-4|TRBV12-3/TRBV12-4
CASSLAGAGKLFF
TGTGCCAGCAGTTTAGCAGGGGCCGGAAAACTGTTTTTT
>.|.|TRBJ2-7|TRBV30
CAGLTPGRRSSYEQYF
TGTGCCGGCCTAACTCCTGGCCGGAGGAGCTCCTACGAGCAGTACTTC
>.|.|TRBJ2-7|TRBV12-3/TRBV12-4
CASSLARTAHPYF
TGTGCCAGCAGTTTAGCGCGTACAGCTCATCCGTACTTC
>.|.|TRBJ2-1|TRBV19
CASSKGYGDNEQFF
TGTGCCAGTAGTAAGGGATATGGGGACAATGAGCAGTTCTTC
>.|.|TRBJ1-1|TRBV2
CASTSQGGDTEAFF
TGTGCCAGCACCTCACAGGGAGGAGACACTGAAGCTTTCTTT
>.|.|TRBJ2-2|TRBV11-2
CASSLGYPNTGELFF
TGTGCCAGCAGCTTAGGCTACCCGAACACCGGGGAGCTGTTTTTT
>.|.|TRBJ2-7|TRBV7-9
CASFGRHGYEQYF
TGTGCCAGCTTCGGACGCCACGGGTACGAGCAGTACTTC
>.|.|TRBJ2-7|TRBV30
CAWGQSSYEQYF
TGTGCCTGGGGACAGAGCTCCTACGAGCAGTACTTC
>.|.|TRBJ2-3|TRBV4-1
CASSQGLRTDTQYF
TGCGCCAGCAGCCAAGGACTGCGCACAGATACGCAGTATTTT
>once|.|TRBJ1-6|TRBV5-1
CASSLGTGAGSPLHF
TGCGCCAGCAGCTTGGGTACGGGGGCAGGTTCACCCCTCCACTTT
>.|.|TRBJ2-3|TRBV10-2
CASSQTVSRGHRTDTQYF
TGCGCCAGCAGTCAAACGGTGTCGCGGGGACATCGCACAGATACGCAGTATTTT
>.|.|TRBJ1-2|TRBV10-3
CAISESGVGYGYTF
TGTGCCATCAGTGAGTCGGGGGTGGGCTATGGCTACACCTTC
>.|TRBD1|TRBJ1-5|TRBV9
CASSVGAGGGQPQHF
TGTGCCAGCAGCGTGGGTGCAGGGGGCGGTCAGCCCCAGCATTTT
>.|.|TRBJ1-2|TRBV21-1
CASSLTDRGGAGTF
TGTGCCAGCAGCTTGACGGACAGGGGGGGAGCGGGGACCTTC
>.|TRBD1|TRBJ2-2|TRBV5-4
CASSLVDRSTGELFF
TGTGCCAGCAGCCTAGTGGACAGGAGTACCGGGGAGCTGTTTTTT
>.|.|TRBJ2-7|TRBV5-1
CASSRSDRLLWEQYF
TGCGCCAGCAGCCGGTCCGACAGGCTACTTTGGGAGCAGTACTTC
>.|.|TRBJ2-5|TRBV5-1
CASSPRGPQLTRRETQYF
TGCGCCAGCAGCCCGAGGGGCCCCCAGCTAACACGGAGGGAGACCCAGTACTTC
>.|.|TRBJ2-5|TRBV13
CASSPRDEAPETQYF
TGTGCCAGCAGCCCCAGAGACGAAGCCCCAGAGACCCAGTACTTC
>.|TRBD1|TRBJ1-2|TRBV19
CASHGGTGWYGYTF
TGTGCCAGTCACGGGGGGACAGGATGGTATGGCTACACCTTC
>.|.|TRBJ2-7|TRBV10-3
CAIGDGSYEQYF
TGTGCCATCGGCGACGGCTCCTACGAGCAGTACTTC
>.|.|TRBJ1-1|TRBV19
CASSAILGPTEAFF
TGTGCCAGTAGTGCGATCCTGGGGCCCACTGAAGCTTTCTTT
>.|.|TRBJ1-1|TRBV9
CASSTHGGLTEAFF
TGTGCCAGCAGCACCCACGGGGGGCTCACTGAAGCTTTCTTT
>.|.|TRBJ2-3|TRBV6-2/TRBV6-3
CASSYSNPDTQYF
TGTGCCAGCAGTTACTCGAATCCGGATACGCAGTATTTT
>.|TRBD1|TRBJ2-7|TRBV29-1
CSVAPGQGPYEQYF
TGCAGCGTTGCGCCGGGACAGGGGCCCTACGAGCAGTACTTC
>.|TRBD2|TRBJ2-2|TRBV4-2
CASSQDPLAGGRGNTGELFF
TGTGCCAGCAGCCAAGATCCCCTAGCGGGAGGACGGGGAAACACCGGGGAGCTGTTTTTT
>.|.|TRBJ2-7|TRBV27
CASSLAESPYEQYF
TGTGCCAGCAGTTTGGCAGAAAGTCCCTACGAGCAGTACTTC
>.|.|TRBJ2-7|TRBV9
CASSTRPSGHYEQYF
TGTGCCAGCAGCACACGACCCTCGGGGCATTACGAGCAGTACTTC
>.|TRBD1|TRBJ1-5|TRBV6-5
CASSLTRQGHQPQHF
TGTGCCAGCAGTTTAACGAGACAGGGCCATCAGCCCCAGCATTTT
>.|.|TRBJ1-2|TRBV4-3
CASSPRTAENYGYTF
TGCGCCAGCAGCCCACGGACGGCCGAAAACTATGGCTACACCTTC
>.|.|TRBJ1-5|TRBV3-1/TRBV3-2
CASSQAGSNQPQHF
TGTGCCAGCAGCCAAGCAGGGAGCAATCAGCCCCAGCATTTT
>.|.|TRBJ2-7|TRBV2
CASSERRSAYEQYF
TGTGCCAGCAGTGAAAGGAGGAGTGCCTACGAGCAGTACTTC
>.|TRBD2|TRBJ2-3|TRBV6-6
CASSRRPTSGSTDTQYF
TGTGCCAGCAGTCGCCGCCCGACTAGCGGGAGCACAGATACGCAGTATTTT